The rows below give T cell receptor beta chains drawn from one sample of a study of blood T cell repertoires in COVID-19. Clones were sequenced by immunoSEQ multiplex PCR, and TCRdb holds only the in-frame ones, with some missing. The sample has just under 85,000 clones; 75% to 85% are singletons. The specimen was peripheral blood. These receptor sequences come from an elderly woman with acute or convalescent COVID-19. The CDR3 runs from the conserved cysteine through the conserved F or W. The D gene is left open where the match is weak. Clone size is stated in some rows and not others, as once, few, many or a class when expanded.

V	J	size	D	CDR3	DNA
TRBV5-5	TRBJ1-2	-	-	CASSLAPQNYGYTF	TGTGCCAGCAGCTTGGCACCCCAGAACTATGGCTACACCTTC
TRBV7-2	TRBJ2-3	-	TRBD1	CASSLGSDRGTDTQYF	TGTGCCAGCAGCTTAGGGTCGGACAGGGGCACAGATACGCAGTATTTT
TRBV19	TRBJ1-1	few	TRBD1	CASTRGSGTGNTEAFF	TGTGCCAGTACCAGGGGCTCCGGGACAGGGAACACTGAAGCTTTCTTT
TRBV20-1	TRBJ2-7	-	TRBD1	CSASIGTGFYEQYF	TGCAGTGCTAGTATCGGGACAGGGTTCTACGAGCAGTACTTC
TRBV11-2	TRBJ2-5	-	-	CASSLGWGRETQYF	TGTGCCAGCAGCTTAGGGTGGGGGCGAGAGACCCAGTACTTC
TRBV6-5	TRBJ2-3	-	TRBD1	CASSPQGASTDTQYF	TGTGCCAGCAGTCCTCAGGGGGCTTCCACAGATACGCAGTATTTT
TRBV5-1	TRBJ1-2	-	-	CASSLDGQGDGYTF	TGCGCCAGCAGCTTGGACGGTCAGGGTGACGGCTACACCTTC
TRBV4-2	TRBJ2-7	-	TRBD2	CASSQSGLGNEQYF	TGTGCCAGCAGCCAGTCGGGACTAGGGAACGAGCAGTACTTC
TRBV6-5	TRBJ2-3	few	TRBD2	CASRLATRTDTQYF	TGTGCCAGCAGACTAGCGACCCGCACAGATACGCAGTATTTT
TRBV5-1	TRBJ2-5	-	-	CASSSSGQGGETQYF	TGCGCCAGCAGCTCCAGCGGGCAGGGGGGTGAGACCCAGTACTTC
TRBV5-1	TRBJ1-1	-	-	CASRQVAGNTEAFF	TGCGCCTCCAGACAGGTAGCGGGGAACACTGAAGCTTTCTTT
TRBV7-2	TRBJ2-7	-	-	CASTYNGGSYEQYF	TGTGCCAGCACCTATAACGGAGGTTCATATGAGCAGTACTTC
TRBV28	TRBJ1-6	few	-	CASGSGSYNSPLHF	TGTGCCAGCGGCAGCGGCTCCTATAATTCACCCCTCCACTTT
TRBV7-9	TRBJ2-3	-	TRBD2	CASSLASGKTDTQYF	TGTGCCAGCAGCCTGGCTAGCGGGAAGACAGATACGCAGTATTTT
TRBV7-2	TRBJ2-3	-	TRBD2	CASSLARGTPSTQYF	TGTGCCAGCAGCTTAGCGCGGGGGACTCCTTCTACGCAGTATTTT
TRBV7-2	TRBJ2-7	-	TRBD2	CASSLELAGALEQYF	TGTGCCAGCAGCTTAGAACTAGCGGGAGCACTCGAGCAGTACTTC
TRBV11-1	TRBJ2-2	-	TRBD2	CASSSLAGEWTGELFF	TGTGCCAGCAGCAGTTTAGCGGGAGAGTGGACCGGGGAGCTGTTTTTT
TRBV19	TRBJ2-5	-	TRBD1	CASSIEGQGARETQYF	TGTGCCAGTAGTATAGAGGGACAGGGGGCCCGGGAGACCCAGTACTTC
TRBV19	TRBJ1-6	-	-	CASSVRGGNSPLHF	TGTGCCAGTAGCGTTCGGGGGGGTAATTCACCCCTCCACTTT
TRBV10-3	TRBJ2-7	-	TRBD1	CAISETGTGAWEQYF	TGTGCCATCAGTGAAACCGGGACAGGGGCGTGGGAGCAGTACTTC
TRBV19	TRBJ2-2	-	TRBD2	CASRGEGRYTGELFF	TGTGCCAGTAGAGGGGAGGGCCGGTATACCGGGGAGCTGTTTTTT
TRBV21-1	TRBJ2-5	once	-	CASKDSTGSQETQYF	TGTGCCAGCAAAGATTCGACAGGGTCTCAAGAGACCCAGTACTTC
TRBV7-2	TRBJ1-4	-	-	CASSRSRGSNEKLFF	TGTGCCAGCAGTCGTTCCAGGGGCTCTAATGAAAAACTGTTTTTT
TRBV7-3	TRBJ2-1	-	-	CASSSERSSYNEQFF	TGTGCCAGCAGCTCCGAGAGGAGCTCCTACAATGAGCAGTTCTTC
TRBV11-2	TRBJ2-1	few	TRBD2	CASSLERTSNNEQFF	TGTGCCAGCAGCTTAGAGCGGACTAGCAATAATGAGCAGTTCTTC
TRBV6-6	TRBJ2-1	-	-	CASSGEIPNEQFF	TGTGCCAGCAGTGGAGAAATCCCCAATGAGCAGTTCTTC
TRBV19	TRBJ2-7	-	TRBD2	CASRELAGGAYEQYF	TGTGCCAGTAGGGAACTAGCGGGAGGAGCCTACGAGCAGTACTTC
TRBV29-1	TRBJ2-5	few	-	CSVPWTAQETQYF	TGCAGCGTGCCCTGGACAGCCCAAGAGACCCAGTACTTC
TRBV12-3/TRBV12-4	TRBJ2-5	-	-	CASSLAQGGQYF	TGTGCCAGCAGTTTAGCCCAGGGCGGCCAGTACTTC
TRBV7-2	TRBJ2-3	-	-	CASSLAYGGLTDTQYF	TGTGCCAGCAGCTTAGCGTACGGGGGTCTCACAGATACGCAGTATTTT
TRBV5-4	TRBJ2-1	-	TRBD1	CASSQDRGRMSEQFF	TGTGCCAGCAGCCAGGACAGGGGGCGAATGAGCGAGCAGTTCTTC
TRBV7-9	TRBJ1-5	-	TRBD1	CASSPTGGGASQPQHF	TGTGCCAGCAGCCCAACAGGGGGGGGAGCGAGTCAGCCCCAGCATTTT
TRBV6-5	TRBJ2-6	-	TRBD2	CASSYGRAGANVLTF	TGTGCCAGCAGTTATGGGAGGGCTGGGGCCAACGTCCTGACTTTC
TRBV18	TRBJ2-3	-	TRBD2	CASSPTSGVTTDTQYF	TGTGCCAGCTCACCAACTAGCGGGGTGACTACAGATACGCAGTATTTT
TRBV3-1/TRBV3-2	TRBJ1-6	-	-	CASSQGLRDSPLHF	TGTGCCAGCAGCCAAGGTTTACGGGATTCACCCCTCCACTTT
TRBV5-1	TRBJ2-3	once	TRBD2	CASSLTSGGTDTQYF	TGCGCCAGCAGCTTGACTAGCGGGGGCACAGATACGCAGTATTTT
TRBV27	TRBJ1-6	once	-	CASSLNSHNSPLHF	TGTGCCAGCAGTTTAAACAGCCATAATTCACCCCTCCACTTT
TRBV6-1	TRBJ1-5	-	-	CASSGRPRGDSNQPQHF	TGTGCCAGCAGTGGACGGCCCCGGGGAGATAGCAATCAGCCCCAGCATTTT
TRBV6-5	TRBJ2-3	-	TRBD2	CASSYSSGGHTDTQYF	TGTGCCAGCAGTTACTCTAGCGGGGGTCACACAGATACGCAGTATTTT
TRBV19	TRBJ1-4	-	TRBD1	CASSTSQGAREKLFF	TGTGCCAGTAGTACCTCACAGGGGGCGCGGGAAAAACTGTTTTTT
TRBV14	TRBJ2-1	once	TRBD2	CASSQDSRGGNEQFF	TGTGCCAGCAGCCAAGATAGCCGGGGGGGAAATGAGCAGTTCTTC
TRBV28	TRBJ1-5	-	-	CASSGRHPQHF	TGTGCCAGCAGTGGGCGCCACCCCCAGCATTTT
TRBV12-3/TRBV12-4	TRBJ1-2	-	TRBD1	CASTLTGGQGYTF	TGTGCCAGCACCTTGACAGGGGGCCAAGGCTACACCTTC
TRBV10-2	TRBJ2-1	-	TRBD2	CASLGELADSYNEQFF	TGCGCCAGCCTGGGGGAACTAGCGGACTCCTACAATGAGCAGTTCTTC
TRBV19	TRBJ2-7	few	TRBD2	CASSVAGVAYEQYF	TGTGCCAGTAGTGTAGCGGGAGTAGCCTACGAGCAGTACTTC
TRBV5-5	TRBJ2-7	-	-	CASSLQTGAYEQYF	TGTGCCAGCAGCTTGCAGACTGGAGCCTACGAGCAGTACTTC
TRBV12-5	TRBJ1-2	-	-	CASGPDRSNGYTF	TGTGCTAGTGGCCCAGACAGGTCAAATGGCTACACCTTC
TRBV5-1	TRBJ2-2	-	-	CASSLMTGEGTGELFF	TGCGCCAGCAGCTTGATGACAGGGGAGGGCACCGGGGAGCTGTTTTTT
TRBV7-9	TRBJ2-7	-	TRBD2	CASSQNSGRLSYEQYF	TGTGCCAGCAGCCAGAATAGCGGGAGGCTCTCCTACGAGCAGTACTTC
TRBV6-6	TRBJ1-1	-	-	CATTNWANTEAFF	TGTGCCACCACAAACTGGGCCAACACTGAAGCTTTCTTT
TRBV9	TRBJ2-3	-	-	CASSVASGADTQYF	TGTGCCAGCAGCGTAGCATCAGGGGCAGATACGCAGTATTTT
TRBV12-3/TRBV12-4	TRBJ2-1	-	TRBD2	CASRREDGIEQFF	TGTGCCAGCCGACGGGAGGACGGCATTGAGCAGTTCTTC
TRBV5-1	TRBJ2-5	-	TRBD2	CASSPGRGGETQYF	TGCGCCAGCAGCCCCGGGAGGGGAGGAGAGACCCAGTACTTC
TRBV29-1	TRBJ1-1	-	TRBD1	CSVEATTGENTEAFF	TGCAGCGTTGAAGCAACGACAGGGGAGAACACTGAAGCTTTCTTT
TRBV5-5	TRBJ1-5	-	TRBD1	CASSLLTGGYQPQHF	TGTGCCAGCAGCTTGCTCACAGGGGGGTATCAGCCCCAGCATTTT